This T cell receptor beta chain was obtained from a study of blood T cell repertoires in COVID-19. Looking at the study overall: Acute and convalescent COVID-19 samples came from the United States, Italy and Spain. Sources were T cells, B-cell-depleted T cells, or PBMCs; the material itself was cDNA or gDNA.

The table lists this clone with a few counts. V was trimmed by 4 bases and J by 3 bases, leaving 10 bases between them. Germline CDR1 and CDR2: SGHRS and YFSETQ. The CDR3 sequence is 13 residues long. How the authors handled the data: Amplification of reference gene primers provided the estimated nucleated cell counts. Data came from immunoSEQ multiplex PCR; TCRdb stores just in-frame clones and leaves some out. The DNA was the basis for D and trimming; V, J and clone size are from that table. The sample includes about 34,000 clones, roughly 73% of them seen just once. The sequenced sample consisted of peripheral blood. This sequence was found in a man older than 75 with active or convalescent COVID-19. The chain employs TRBV5-1 and TRBJ2-5; no definite D call. DNA of the CDR3: TGCGCCAGCAGCCCGAACTTTAAAGAGACCCAGTACTTC. Translation gives CASSPNFKETQYF. The full variable domain, completed using reference TRBV5-1 and TRBJ2-5, is KAGVTQTPRYLIKTRGQQVTLSCSPISGHRSVSWYQQTPGQGLQFLFEYFSETQRNKGNFPGRFSGRQFSNSRSEMNVSTLELGDSALYLCASSPNFKETQYFGPGTRLLVL.